The sample holds one count of the clone carrying this T cell receptor beta chain. In the study's own analysis: Reference gene primer amplification in the assay estimated nucleated cell counts. Clones were sequenced by immunoSEQ multiplex PCR, and TCRdb holds only the in-frame ones, with some missing. That table gives V, J and clone size, and the DNA gave D and trimming. The sample yields more than 25,000 clones, 85% to 90% seen once. This sample was taken from a study of blood T cell repertoires in COVID-19. About the research overall: Acute and convalescent COVID-19 samples came from the United States, Italy and Spain. Sources were T cells, B-cell-depleted T cells, or PBMCs; the material itself was cDNA or gDNA.

The CDR3 runs to 16 residues. Material for sequencing was peripheral blood. This chain connects TRBV21-1 to TRBJ2-3; no DNA check was done on the table's D call, TRBD1. TRBV21-1 has pseudogene status. This receptor was obtained from a human donor with active COVID-19. The donor label of this sample is uncertain. The CDR3 sequence: CASSIRQGGMRDTQYF. CDR3 DNA: TGTGCCAGCAGCATTAGACAGGGGGGAATGAGAGATACGCAGTATTTT.